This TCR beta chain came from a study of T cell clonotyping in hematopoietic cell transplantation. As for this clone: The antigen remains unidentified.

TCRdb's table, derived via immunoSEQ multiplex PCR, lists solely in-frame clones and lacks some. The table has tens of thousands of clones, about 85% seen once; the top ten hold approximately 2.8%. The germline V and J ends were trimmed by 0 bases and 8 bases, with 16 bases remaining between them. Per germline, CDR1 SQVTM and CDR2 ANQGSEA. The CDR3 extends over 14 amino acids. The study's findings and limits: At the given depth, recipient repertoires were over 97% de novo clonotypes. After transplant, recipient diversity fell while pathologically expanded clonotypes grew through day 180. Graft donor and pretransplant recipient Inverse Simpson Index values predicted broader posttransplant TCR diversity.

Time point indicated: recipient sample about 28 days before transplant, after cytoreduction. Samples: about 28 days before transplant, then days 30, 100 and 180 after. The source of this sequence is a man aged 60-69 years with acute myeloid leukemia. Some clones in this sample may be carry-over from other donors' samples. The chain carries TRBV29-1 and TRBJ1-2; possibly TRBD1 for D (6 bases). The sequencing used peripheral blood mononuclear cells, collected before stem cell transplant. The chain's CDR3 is CSVEEGGHPGGYTF. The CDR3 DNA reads TGCAGCGTTGAAGAGGGGGGCCACCCTGGAGGCTACACCTTC.